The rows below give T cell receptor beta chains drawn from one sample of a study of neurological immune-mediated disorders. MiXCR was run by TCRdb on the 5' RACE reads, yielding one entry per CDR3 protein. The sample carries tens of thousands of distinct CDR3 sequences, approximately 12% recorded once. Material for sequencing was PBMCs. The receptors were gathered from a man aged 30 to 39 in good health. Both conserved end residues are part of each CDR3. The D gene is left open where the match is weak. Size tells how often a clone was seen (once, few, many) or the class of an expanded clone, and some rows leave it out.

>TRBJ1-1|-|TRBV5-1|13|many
CASSFEGNTEAFF
TGCGCCAGCAGCTTCGAAGGGAACACTGAAGCTTTCTTT
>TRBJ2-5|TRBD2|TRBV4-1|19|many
CASSQEGGTSGRAYETQYF
TGCGCCAGCAGCCAAGAGGGGGGGACTAGCGGGAGGGCCTATGAGACCCAGTACTTC
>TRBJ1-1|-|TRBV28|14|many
CASSPGGGDTEAFF
TGTGCCAGCAGCCCCGGAGGGGGGGACACTGAAGCTTTCTTT
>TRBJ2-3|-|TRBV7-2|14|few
CASSLMGATDTQYF
TGTGCCAGCAGCTTAATGGGGGCCACAGATACGCAGTATTTT
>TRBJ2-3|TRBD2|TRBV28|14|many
CASGLAGVADTQYF
TGTGCCAGCGGGCTAGCGGGAGTAGCCGATACGCAGTATTTT
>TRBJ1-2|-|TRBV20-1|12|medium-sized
CSASDNRNGYTF
TGCAGTGCATCGGACAATCGAAATGGCTACACCTTC
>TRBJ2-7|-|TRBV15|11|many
CATSRREEQYF
TGTGCCACCAGCAGACGGGAGGAGCAGTACTTC
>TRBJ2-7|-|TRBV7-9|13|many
CASSPGASYEQYF
TGTGCCAGCAGCCCGGGAGCTTCCTACGAGCAGTACTTC
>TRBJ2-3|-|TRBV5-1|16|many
CASSFSARADADTQYF
TGCGCCAGCAGCTTTTCTGCGAGGGCAGACGCAGATACGCAGTATTTT
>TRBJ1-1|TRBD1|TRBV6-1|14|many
CASISGDRGTEAFF
TGTGCCAGCATTTCCGGGGACAGGGGAACTGAAGCTTTCTTT
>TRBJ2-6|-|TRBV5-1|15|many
CASSLDPSGANVLTF
TGCGCCAGCAGCTTGGACCCCTCTGGGGCCAACGTCCTGACTTTC
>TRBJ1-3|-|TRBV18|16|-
CASSPSAAISGNTIYF
TGTGCCAGCTCACCCTCCGCAGCGATCTCTGGAAACACCATATATTTT
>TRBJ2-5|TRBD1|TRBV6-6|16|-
CASRYGTGGSKETQYF
TGTGCCAGCCGTTATGGGACAGGGGGCTCCAAAGAGACCCAGTACTTC
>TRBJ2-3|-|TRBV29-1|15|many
CSSTPEGGSTDTQYF
TGCAGCTCAACCCCCGAAGGGGGTAGCACAGATACGCAGTATTTT
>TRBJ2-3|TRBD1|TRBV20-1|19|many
CSASSLLTGTGGSTDTQYF
TGCAGTGCTAGTTCTCTCCTAACCGGGACAGGGGGCAGCACAGATACGCAGTATTTT
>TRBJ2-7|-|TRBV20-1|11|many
CSANREVEQYF
TGCAGCGCCAACAGGGAGGTCGAGCAGTACTTC
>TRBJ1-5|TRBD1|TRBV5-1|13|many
CASRVGQNQPQHF
TGCGCCAGCAGGGTGGGACAGAATCAGCCCCAGCATTTT
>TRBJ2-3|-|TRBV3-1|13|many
CASSQTKRDTQYF
TGTGCCAGCAGCCAGACTAAGCGGGATACGCAGTATTTT
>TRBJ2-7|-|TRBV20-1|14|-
CSAPPPGHPYEQYF
TGCAGTGCTCCGCCCCCGGGACACCCTTACGAGCAGTACTTC
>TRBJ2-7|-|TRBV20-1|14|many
CSALGGGKSYEQYF
TGCAGTGCCTTAGGCGGCGGGAAGTCCTACGAGCAGTACTTC
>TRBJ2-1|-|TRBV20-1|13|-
CSAHGGRTNEQFF
TGCAGTGCCCATGGGGGGCGAACGAATGAGCAGTTCTTC
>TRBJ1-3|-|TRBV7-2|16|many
CASSSLQASSGNTIYF
TGTGCCAGCAGCTCCCTACAGGCGAGCTCTGGAAACACCATATATTTT